The rows below give T cell receptor beta chains drawn from one sample of a study of shared clonotypes between healthy human individuals. Some clones are missing from TCRdb's copy, which holds only in-frame ones; the method was immunoSEQ multiplex PCR. The table shows approximately 640,000 clones, with less than 95% occurring only once. Sequencing used memory CD8+ T cells from PBMCs. These receptors were taken from a man aged 18-30 years in good health. Some clones in this sample may be carry-over from other donors' samples. Both conserved end residues are part of each CDR3. The order of the fields is clone size, J gene, D gene, V gene, CDR3 protein, CDR3 DNA. D genes are given only for firm matches. Not all rows give a size; the values are once, few, many and, for expanded clones, a class.

abundance: .
j_gene: TRBJ1-5
d_gene: .
v_gene: TRBV7-9
CDR3aa: CASSLGGRNQPQHF
CDR3nt: TGTGCCAGCAGCTTAGGGGGACGAAATCAGCCCCAGCATTTT

abundance: .
j_gene: TRBJ2-1
d_gene: .
v_gene: TRBV27
CDR3aa: CASSLLGVSSYNEQFF
CDR3nt: TGTGCCAGCAGTTTATTGGGTGTCAGCTCCTACAATGAGCAGTTCTTC

abundance: .
j_gene: TRBJ1-1
d_gene: .
v_gene: TRBV7-9
CDR3aa: CASSLTEEGLLF
CDR3nt: TGTGCCAGCAGCTTAACGGAGGAGGGCCTGCTATTT

abundance: once
j_gene: TRBJ2-6
d_gene: TRBD1
v_gene: TRBV9
CDR3aa: CASSIRTGGRDSGANVLTF
CDR3nt: TGTGCCAGCAGCATAAGAACAGGGGGCCGGGACTCTGGGGCCAACGTCCTGACTTTC

abundance: .
j_gene: TRBJ2-7
d_gene: TRBD2
v_gene: TRBV27
CDR3aa: CASSLGRGHEQYF
CDR3nt: TGTGCCAGCAGTTTAGGGAGGGGCCACGAGCAGTACTTC

abundance: .
j_gene: TRBJ1-1
d_gene: TRBD1
v_gene: TRBV7-9
CDR3aa: CASRNDRGYTEAFF
CDR3nt: TGTGCCAGCAGGAACGACAGGGGGTACACTGAAGCTTTCTTT

abundance: .
j_gene: TRBJ1-2
d_gene: TRBD1
v_gene: TRBV15
CDR3aa: CATSRNRGQVNYGYTF
CDR3nt: TGTGCCACCAGCAGGAACCGGGGACAGGTTAACTATGGCTACACCTTC

abundance: .
j_gene: TRBJ2-5
d_gene: TRBD1
v_gene: TRBV7-9
CDR3aa: CASSGLGRGQETQYF
CDR3nt: TGTGCCAGCAGCGGACTGGGCAGGGGGCAAGAGACCCAGTACTTC

abundance: once
j_gene: TRBJ2-5
d_gene: .
v_gene: TRBV7-2
CDR3aa: CASSAQPLGLQETQYF
CDR3nt: TGTGCCAGCAGCGCCCAACCTCTCGGGCTCCAAGAGACCCAGTACTTC

abundance: .
j_gene: TRBJ2-7
d_gene: TRBD1
v_gene: TRBV2
CDR3aa: CASSEGVGTGATYEQYF
CDR3nt: TGTGCCAGCAGTGAAGGTGTTGGGACAGGGGCGACCTACGAGCAGTACTTC

abundance: .
j_gene: TRBJ2-7
d_gene: .
v_gene: TRBV27
CDR3aa: CASSLDPYYEQYF
CDR3nt: TGTGCCAGCAGTTTAGATCCGTACTACGAGCAGTACTTC

abundance: .
j_gene: TRBJ2-7
d_gene: TRBD1
v_gene: TRBV27
CDR3aa: CASSNLFRDRVGYEQYF
CDR3nt: TGTGCCAGCAGTAACCTGTTCAGGGACAGGGTAGGCTACGAGCAGTACTTC

abundance: .
j_gene: TRBJ2-3
d_gene: TRBD2
v_gene: TRBV15
CDR3aa: CATSRDLSGRYATDTQYF
CDR3nt: TGTGCCACCAGCAGAGATCTGTCCGGGAGGTACGCCACAGATACGCAGTATTTT

abundance: .
j_gene: TRBJ2-2
d_gene: .
v_gene: TRBV30
CDR3aa: CAWSVLAGQGTGELFF
CDR3nt: TGTGCCTGGAGTGTACTTGCGGGCCAGGGCACCGGGGAGCTGTTTTTT

abundance: .
j_gene: TRBJ2-7
d_gene: TRBD1
v_gene: TRBV9
CDR3aa: CASSVSDWGRGFTEQYF
CDR3nt: TGTGCCAGCAGCGTAAGTGATTGGGGCAGGGGGTTTACCGAGCAGTACTTC

abundance: .
j_gene: TRBJ2-1
d_gene: TRBD2
v_gene: TRBV30
CDR3aa: CAWLKPSGAYNEQFF
CDR3nt: TGTGCCTGGTTAAAACCTAGCGGAGCCTACAATGAGCAGTTCTTC

abundance: .
j_gene: TRBJ1-5
d_gene: .
v_gene: TRBV16
CDR3aa: CASSRPPLQPQHF
CDR3nt: TGTGCCAGCAGCCGACCCCCCCTTCAGCCCCAGCATTTT

abundance: .
j_gene: TRBJ2-7
d_gene: .
v_gene: TRBV28
CDR3aa: CASSPTTDYEQYF
CDR3nt: TGTGCCAGCAGCCCAACGACAGACTACGAGCAGTACTTC

abundance: .
j_gene: TRBJ2-3
d_gene: .
v_gene: TRBV28
CDR3aa: CASSLRDSQHTQYF
CDR3nt: TGTGCCAGCAGTTTACGGGACTCCCAACATACGCAGTATTTT

abundance: .
j_gene: TRBJ2-7
d_gene: .
v_gene: TRBV7-2
CDR3aa: CASSLRGRVQLGLEQYF
CDR3nt: TGTGCCAGCAGCTTAAGAGGTCGGGTCCAATTAGGGCTCGAGCAGTACTTC

abundance: .
j_gene: TRBJ2-7
d_gene: TRBD1
v_gene: TRBV7-9
CDR3aa: CASSLLRVSGGEQYF
CDR3nt: TGTGCCAGCAGCTTATTGAGGGTGTCAGGGGGCGAGCAGTACTTC

abundance: .
j_gene: TRBJ2-7
d_gene: TRBD1
v_gene: TRBV27
CDR3aa: CASSFIGQGVYEQYF
CDR3nt: TGTGCCAGCAGTTTTATCGGACAGGGGGTCTACGAGCAGTACTTC

abundance: .
j_gene: TRBJ1-3
d_gene: .
v_gene: TRBV28
CDR3aa: CAGNERGASGNTIYF
CDR3nt: TGTGCCGGCAATGAGCGGGGGGCCTCTGGAAACACCATATATTTT

abundance: .
j_gene: TRBJ2-3
d_gene: .
v_gene: TRBV6-1
CDR3aa: CASSETTYSTDTQYF
CDR3nt: TGTGCCAGCAGTGAAACGACCTATAGCACAGATACGCAGTATTTT

abundance: .
j_gene: TRBJ1-3
d_gene: .
v_gene: TRBV7-3
CDR3aa: CASSLRWGSPSGNTIYF
CDR3nt: TGTGCCAGCAGCTTACGTTGGGGCTCACCCTCTGGAAACACCATATATTTT

abundance: .
j_gene: TRBJ2-1
d_gene: .
v_gene: TRBV27
CDR3aa: CASSLRVYNEQFF
CDR3nt: TGTGCCAGCAGTTTAAGGGTCTACAATGAGCAGTTCTTC

abundance: .
j_gene: TRBJ2-1
d_gene: TRBD1
v_gene: TRBV6-6
CDR3aa: CASRSDREESYNEQFF
CDR3nt: TGTGCCAGCAGGTCGGACAGGGAGGAGTCCTACAATGAGCAGTTCTTC